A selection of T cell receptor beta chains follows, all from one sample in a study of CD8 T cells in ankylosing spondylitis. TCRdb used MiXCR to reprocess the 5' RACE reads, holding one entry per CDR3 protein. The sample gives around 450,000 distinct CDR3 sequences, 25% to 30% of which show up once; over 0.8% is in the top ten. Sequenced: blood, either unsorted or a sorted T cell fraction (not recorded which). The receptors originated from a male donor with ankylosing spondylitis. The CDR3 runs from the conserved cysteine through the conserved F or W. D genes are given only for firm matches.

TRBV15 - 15 CATSRGRGSGNTIYF
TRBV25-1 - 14 CASSEQGEGREQYF
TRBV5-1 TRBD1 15 CASSLGTGLDTEAFF
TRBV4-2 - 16 CASSQVLASGQETQYF
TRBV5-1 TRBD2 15 CASRTGTSGSNEQFF
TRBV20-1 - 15 CSARDRLRNTGELFF
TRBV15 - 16 CATSRETGETTGELFF
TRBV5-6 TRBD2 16 CASSLERTSGSVEQFF
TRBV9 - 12 CASSVGGGELFF
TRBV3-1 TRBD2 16 CASSHASGRGNNEQFF
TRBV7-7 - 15 CASSHGTGGGDTQYF
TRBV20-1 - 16 CSAREKGMYSNQPQHF
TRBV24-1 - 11 CAIVGVCEQYF
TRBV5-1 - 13 CATSGVLTDTQYF
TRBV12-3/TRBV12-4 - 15 CASSLPEINTDTQYF
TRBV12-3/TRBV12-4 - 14 CASSRDGLNQPQHF
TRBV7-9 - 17 CASSFPETAKGDTEAFF
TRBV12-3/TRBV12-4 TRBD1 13 CASRQGGTSGYTF
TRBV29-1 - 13 CSVESQNNEKLFF
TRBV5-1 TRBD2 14 CASRPTSGSREQYF
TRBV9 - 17 CASSVGLQPSGANVLTF
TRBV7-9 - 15 CATRKSGGSTDTQYF
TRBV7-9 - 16 CASSSSGRWGTDTQYF
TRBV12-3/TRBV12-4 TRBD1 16 CASSQFGTGAVDTQYF
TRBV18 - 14 CASSPGTGFEGYTF
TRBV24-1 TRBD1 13 CATSGDRVGEQFF
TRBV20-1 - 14 CSARAVRVGGTQYF
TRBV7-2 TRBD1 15 CASSLSGQGTYEQYF
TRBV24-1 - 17 CATSEPVALSSYNEQFF
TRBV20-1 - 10 CSATGDTQYF
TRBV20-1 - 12 CSAGRDTDTQYF
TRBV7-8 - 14 CASSQGDSGNTIYF